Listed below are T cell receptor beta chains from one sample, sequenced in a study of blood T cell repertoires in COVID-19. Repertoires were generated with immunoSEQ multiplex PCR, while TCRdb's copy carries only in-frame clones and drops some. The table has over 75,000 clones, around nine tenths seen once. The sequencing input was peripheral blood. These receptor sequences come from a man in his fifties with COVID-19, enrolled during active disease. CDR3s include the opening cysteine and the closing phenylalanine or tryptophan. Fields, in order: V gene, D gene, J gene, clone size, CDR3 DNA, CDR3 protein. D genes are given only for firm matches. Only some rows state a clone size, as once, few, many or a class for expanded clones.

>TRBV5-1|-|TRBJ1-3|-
TGCGCCAGCAGCTTGGAACGGGGCTCTGGAAACACCATATATTTT
CASSLERGSGNTIYF
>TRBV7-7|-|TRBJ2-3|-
TGTGCTAGCAGCCCCGAAAGCGCTTTACCTAGCACAGATACGCAGTATTTT
CASSPESALPSTDTQYF
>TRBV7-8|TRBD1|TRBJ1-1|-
TGTGCCAGCAGCTCGGACAGGGGGTACATGAACACTGAAGCTTTCTTT
CASSSDRGYMNTEAFF
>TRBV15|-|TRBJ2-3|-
TGTGCCACCAGCAGAGATTCTAGGGATACGCAGTATTTT
CATSRDSRDTQYF
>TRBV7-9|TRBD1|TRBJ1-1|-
TGTGCCAGCAGCCTTCATGGGACAGCGAACACTGAAGCTTTCTTT
CASSLHGTANTEAFF
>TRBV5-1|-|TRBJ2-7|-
TGCGCCAGCAGCTTGGGGACATTCGGAGGGTCCCACGAGCAGTACTTC
CASSLGTFGGSHEQYF
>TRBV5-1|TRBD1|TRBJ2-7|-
TGCGCCAGCAGCTTATACAGGGGGTTGCTCTACGAGCAGTACTTC
CASSLYRGLLYEQYF
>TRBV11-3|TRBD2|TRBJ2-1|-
TGTGCCAGCAGCTTAGGGGGACTAGCGGAGCAGTTCTTC
CASSLGGLAEQFF
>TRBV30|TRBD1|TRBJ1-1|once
TGTGCCTGGAGTGTACAGCAGGGGGTAACTGAAGCTTTCTTT
CAWSVQQGVTEAFF
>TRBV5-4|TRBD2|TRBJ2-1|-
TGTGCCAGCAGCCCCACTAGCGGGGGGGCGAATGAGCAGTTCTTC
CASSPTSGGANEQFF
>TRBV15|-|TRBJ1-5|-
TGTGCCACCAGCAGAGATCGGGGGACCAATCAGCCCCAGCATTTT
CATSRDRGTNQPQHF
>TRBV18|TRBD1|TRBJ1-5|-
TGTGCCAGCTCGGGGACAGAGAGCAATCAGCCCCAGCATTTT
CASSGTESNQPQHF
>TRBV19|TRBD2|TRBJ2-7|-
TGTGCCAGTAGTATCTCTTCTGGTAGCGGGGATTGGTACGAGCAGTACTTC
CASSISSGSGDWYEQYF
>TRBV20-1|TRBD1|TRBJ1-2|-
TGCAGTGCTAGTACCCCGTCAGGGGGAGTCCATGGCTACACCTTC
CSASTPSGGVHGYTF
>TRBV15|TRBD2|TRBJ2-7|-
TGTGCCACCAGCAGAGGAGGACTAGCGGGGTCCTACGAGCAGTACTTC
CATSRGGLAGSYEQYF
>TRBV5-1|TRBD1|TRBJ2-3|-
TGCGCCAGCAGTCCCGGACAGGGTAGCACAGATACGCAGTATTTT
CASSPGQGSTDTQYF
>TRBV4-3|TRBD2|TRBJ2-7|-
TGCGCCAGCAGCCAAGATCCGGCAGCGGGGCCCCCCAACGAGCAGTACTTC
CASSQDPAAGPPNEQYF
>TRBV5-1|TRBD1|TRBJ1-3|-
TGCGCCAGCAGCTTAGGGACAGGGCAAGCCTCTGGAAACACCATATATTTT
CASSLGTGQASGNTIYF
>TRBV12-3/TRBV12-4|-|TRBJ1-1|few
TGTGCCAGCAGACGGACAGTAGAAGCTTTCTTT
CASRRTVEAFF
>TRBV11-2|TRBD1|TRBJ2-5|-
TGTGCCAGCAGCTCCTCACAGGGGGCGAGGGAGACCCAGTACTTC
CASSSSQGARETQYF
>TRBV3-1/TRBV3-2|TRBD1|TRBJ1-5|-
TGTGCCAGCAGCCCGGGACAGGGGAAGGGGCCCCAGCATTTT
CASSPGQGKGPQHF
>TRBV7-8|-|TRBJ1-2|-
TGTGCCAGCAGCCTGGGCGGGGGGGGCTATGGCTACACCTTC
CASSLGGGGYGYTF
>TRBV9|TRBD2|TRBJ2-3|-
TGTGCCAGCAGCCCTCTGGGCGGGGGGGCCATATATACGCAGTATTTT
CASSPLGGGAIYTQYF
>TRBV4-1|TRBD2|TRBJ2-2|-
TGCGCCAGCAGCCAAGTGGCATGGGGGGGTCCCGGGGAGCTGTTTTTT
CASSQVAWGGPGELFF
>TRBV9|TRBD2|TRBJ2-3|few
TGTGCCAGCAGCGTATGGGGACTAGCCGGAGATACGCAGTATTTT
CASSVWGLAGDTQYF
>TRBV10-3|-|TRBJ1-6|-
TGTGCCATCAGTGAGAACCCCCCCGGGGGTAATTCACCCCTCCACTTT
CAISENPPGGNSPLHF
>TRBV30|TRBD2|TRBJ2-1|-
TGTGCCTGGAGTGTACTAGGACTAGCGGGGGGGCCGCATGAGCAGTTCTTC
CAWSVLGLAGGPHEQFF
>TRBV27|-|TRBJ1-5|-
TGTGCCAGCAGTTTGCAGGGGAGCAATCAGCCCCAGCATTTT
CASSLQGSNQPQHF
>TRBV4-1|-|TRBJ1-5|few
TGCGCCAGCAGCCAAGATTGGCCCAACCGCAGCAATCAGCCCCAGCATTTT
CASSQDWPNRSNQPQHF
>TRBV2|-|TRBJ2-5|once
TGTGCCTCCTTGAGGGCATCTCAAGAGACCCAGTACTTC
CASLRASQETQYF
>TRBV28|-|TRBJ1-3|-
TGTGCCAGCAGTTTTACAGGGAGCGGAAACACCATATATTTT
CASSFTGSGNTIYF
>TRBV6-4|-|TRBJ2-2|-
TGTGCCAGCAGCCTTAAGCCGGGGAACACCGGGGAGCTGTTTTTT
CASSLKPGNTGELFF
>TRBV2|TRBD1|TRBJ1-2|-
TGTGCCAGCAGTGATCAGGACAGGACTAACTATGGCTACACCTTC
CASSDQDRTNYGYTF
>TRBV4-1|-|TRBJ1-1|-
TGCGCCAGCAGCCAAGAGGGAGACGCAGGGGAAGGTGAAGCTTTCTTT
CASSQEGDAGEGEAFF
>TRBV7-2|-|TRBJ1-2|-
TGTGCCAGCAGCCCTGCCTTCGGAGGGCGGTTTAACTATGGCTACACCTTC
CASSPAFGGRFNYGYTF
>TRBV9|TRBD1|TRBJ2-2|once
TGTGCCAGCAGCGTCACAGGGGCGAACACCGGGGAGCTGTTTTTT
CASSVTGANTGELFF
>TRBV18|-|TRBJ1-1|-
TGTGCCAGCGATAGGACAGAGAACACTGAAGCTTTCTTT
CASDRTENTEAFF
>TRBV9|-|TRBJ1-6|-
TGTGCCAGCAACCACCAGGGAATAGGGTCACCCCTCCACTTT
CASNHQGIGSPLHF